The sequence of this T cell receptor (beta chain) was determined in a study of siplizumab effects on memory and regulatory T cells. Study-level results: Neither a naive nor a memory phenotype was assignable to roughly 75-96% of proliferating CD4+ or CD8+ clones. Naive T cells apparently outstripped memory cells in diversity and seemed major alloresponse contributors.

CDR1 SGHVS and CDR2 FNYEAQ come from the germline V gene. V was clipped by 5 bases and J by 6 bases; unmatched bases: 3. This CDR3 has 14 amino acids. Points on this clone: What it binds is not known.

Investigators obtained sequences from unstimulated naive, memory, effector memory and TEMRA subsets in a few donor pairs. TCRdb keeps only in-frame clones here, not all; method: immunoSEQ multiplex PCR. The sample holds about 56,000 clones, just over 95% seen once. The sequence was collected from a human donor in good health. This chain uses TRBV7-6 with TRBJ2-1, with 11 bases aligning to TRBD1. Sequenced material: naive CD8+ T cells sorted from blood. The CDR3 DNA reads as TGTGCCAGCAGCCCAGGGACAGGGGGCAATGAGCAGTTCTTC. This encodes CASSPGTGGNEQFF.